A selection of T cell receptor beta chains follows, all from one sample in a study of blood T cell repertoires in COVID-19. Assay: immunoSEQ multiplex PCR; the TCRdb copy retains only in-frame clones and omits some. This sample carries about 160,000 clones, approximately 82% of them seen once, and the ten largest clones take 22%. The sample comprised peripheral blood. Receptors were obtained from a woman older than 75 with acute or convalescent COVID-19. Each CDR3 is given with its conserved first and last residue. The D gene is left open where the match is weak. Only part of the rows carry a size: once, few, many, or a class if the clone is expanded.

d_gene: TRBD1; v_gene: TRBV5-1; j_gene: TRBJ2-5; abundance: few; CDR3aa: CASSLGQGQETQYF; CDR3nt: TGCGCCAGCAGCTTGGGACAGGGTCAAGAGACCCAGTACTTC
d_gene: .; v_gene: TRBV2; j_gene: TRBJ2-1; abundance: .; CDR3aa: CASRQRGSSYNEQFF; CDR3nt: TGTGCCAGCAGACAAAGGGGCAGCTCCTACAATGAGCAGTTCTTC
d_gene: TRBD1; v_gene: TRBV29-1; j_gene: TRBJ1-2; abundance: .; CDR3aa: CSAGQGNGYTF; CDR3nt: TGCAGCGCCGGACAGGGAAATGGCTACACCTTC
d_gene: .; v_gene: TRBV30; j_gene: TRBJ1-3; abundance: .; CDR3aa: CAWRDKGAKGNTIYF; CDR3nt: TGTGCCTGGAGGGATAAAGGGGCGAAAGGAAACACCATATATTTT
d_gene: .; v_gene: TRBV10-2; j_gene: TRBJ2-2; abundance: .; CDR3aa: CASRRQTYTGELFF; CDR3nt: TGCGCCAGCAGGAGACAGACTTACACCGGGGAGCTGTTTTTT
d_gene: TRBD2; v_gene: TRBV28; j_gene: TRBJ2-1; abundance: .; CDR3aa: CASSLLAGGTNEQFF; CDR3nt: TGTGCCAGCAGTTTATTAGCGGGAGGGACGAATGAGCAGTTCTTC
d_gene: TRBD2; v_gene: TRBV5-1; j_gene: TRBJ2-3; abundance: .; CDR3aa: CASSWAGAQAGGSDTQYF; CDR3nt: TGCGCCAGCAGCTGGGCGGGGGCACAAGCGGGAGGGTCAGATACGCAGTATTTT
d_gene: .; v_gene: TRBV7-2; j_gene: TRBJ1-3; abundance: .; CDR3aa: CASSSVTGNTIYF; CDR3nt: TGTGCCAGCAGCTCCGTTACTGGAAACACCATATATTTT
d_gene: TRBD2; v_gene: TRBV6-2/TRBV6-3; j_gene: TRBJ2-3; abundance: .; CDR3aa: CASSYEVGGRARDTQYF; CDR3nt: TGTGCCAGCAGTTACGAGGTGGGCGGGAGGGCCCGGGATACGCAGTATTTT
d_gene: .; v_gene: TRBV19; j_gene: TRBJ1-6; abundance: .; CDR3aa: CASSIRRRWEDNSPLHF; CDR3nt: TGTGCCAGTAGTATACGCCGTCGGTGGGAGGATAATTCACCCCTCCACTTT
d_gene: .; v_gene: TRBV5-1; j_gene: TRBJ2-6; abundance: once; CDR3aa: CASSQTGSGANVLTF; CDR3nt: TGCGCCAGCAGCCAGACGGGCTCTGGGGCCAACGTCCTGACTTTC
d_gene: TRBD2; v_gene: TRBV9; j_gene: TRBJ2-1; abundance: .; CDR3aa: CASRGETGGSGEQFF; CDR3nt: TGTGCCAGCAGAGGGGAGACGGGAGGAAGCGGTGAGCAGTTCTTC
d_gene: .; v_gene: TRBV13; j_gene: TRBJ2-3; abundance: .; CDR3aa: CASRDSGLPSDTQYF; CDR3nt: TGTGCCAGCAGAGACTCTGGCCTCCCATCCGATACGCAGTATTTT
d_gene: .; v_gene: TRBV3-1/TRBV3-2; j_gene: TRBJ1-1; abundance: .; CDR3aa: CASSPGGDTEAFF; CDR3nt: TGTGCCAGCAGCCCGGGGGGGGATACTGAAGCTTTCTTT
d_gene: TRBD1; v_gene: TRBV5-1; j_gene: TRBJ1-1; abundance: .; CDR3aa: CASSDRERRVAEAFF; CDR3nt: TGCGCCAGCTCAGACAGGGAACGTCGGGTGGCTGAAGCTTTCTTT
d_gene: .; v_gene: TRBV5-1; j_gene: TRBJ1-4; abundance: once; CDR3aa: CASSLDAGGAGEKLFF; CDR3nt: TGCGCCAGCAGCTTGGATGCCGGGGGGGCCGGTGAAAAACTGTTTTTT
d_gene: .; v_gene: TRBV18; j_gene: TRBJ1-4; abundance: .; CDR3aa: CASGGQINEKLFF; CDR3nt: TGTGCCAGCGGCGGGCAGATTAATGAAAAACTGTTTTTT
d_gene: TRBD2; v_gene: TRBV2; j_gene: TRBJ2-2; abundance: .; CDR3aa: CASSSGSNTGELFF; CDR3nt: TGTGCCAGCAGTAGCGGGAGCAACACCGGGGAGCTGTTTTTT
d_gene: TRBD1; v_gene: TRBV9; j_gene: TRBJ1-2; abundance: .; CDR3aa: CASSVSWTGGIYGYTF; CDR3nt: TGTGCCAGCAGCGTATCCTGGACAGGGGGAATATATGGCTACACCTTC
d_gene: .; v_gene: TRBV21-1; j_gene: TRBJ2-1; abundance: .; CDR3aa: CASSKVLAGPSLPYNEQFF; CDR3nt: TGTGCCAGCAGCAAAGTACTAGCGGGACCATCTCTACCCTACAATGAGCAGTTCTTC
d_gene: TRBD1; v_gene: TRBV3-1/TRBV3-2; j_gene: TRBJ1-5; abundance: .; CDR3aa: CASSHRTGGNQPQHF; CDR3nt: TGTGCCAGCAGCCACCGGACAGGGGGCAATCAGCCCCAGCATTTT
d_gene: .; v_gene: TRBV12-5; j_gene: TRBJ1-1; abundance: .; CDR3aa: CASGLGAGEAFF; CDR3nt: TGTGCTAGTGGTTTGGGCGCGGGTGAAGCTTTCTTT